The entry below gives a single T cell receptor beta chain sequence along with its context. In the study's own analysis: The assay estimated nucleated cells by amplifying reference gene primers. Libraries were prepared by immunoSEQ multiplex PCR; TCRdb keeps only in-frame clonotypes and omits some of them. The DNA gave D and trimming, while V, J and clone size come from that table. This sample has 150,000 to 200,000 clones, with about 81% found just once. This entry belongs to a study of blood T cell repertoires in COVID-19. The wider study: PBMCs, B-cell-depleted T cells, or T cells were the source of the cDNA or gDNA that made up the material.

Trimming removed 4 bases from V and 1 base from J; junction bases left unmatched: 3. The germline V gene encodes CDR1 SGHNT and CDR2 YYREEE (reference sequence). This CDR3 comprises 14 residues. The chain has TRBV5-4 and TRBJ2-5; 8 bases match TRBD2. The clonotype was recovered from a human donor in a cohort sampled during active COVID-19. The sequencing input was peripheral blood. The CDR3 DNA follows: TGTGCCAGCAGCCCCGGACTAGCCCAAGAGACCCAGTACTTC. Protein sequence: CASSPGLAQETQYF.